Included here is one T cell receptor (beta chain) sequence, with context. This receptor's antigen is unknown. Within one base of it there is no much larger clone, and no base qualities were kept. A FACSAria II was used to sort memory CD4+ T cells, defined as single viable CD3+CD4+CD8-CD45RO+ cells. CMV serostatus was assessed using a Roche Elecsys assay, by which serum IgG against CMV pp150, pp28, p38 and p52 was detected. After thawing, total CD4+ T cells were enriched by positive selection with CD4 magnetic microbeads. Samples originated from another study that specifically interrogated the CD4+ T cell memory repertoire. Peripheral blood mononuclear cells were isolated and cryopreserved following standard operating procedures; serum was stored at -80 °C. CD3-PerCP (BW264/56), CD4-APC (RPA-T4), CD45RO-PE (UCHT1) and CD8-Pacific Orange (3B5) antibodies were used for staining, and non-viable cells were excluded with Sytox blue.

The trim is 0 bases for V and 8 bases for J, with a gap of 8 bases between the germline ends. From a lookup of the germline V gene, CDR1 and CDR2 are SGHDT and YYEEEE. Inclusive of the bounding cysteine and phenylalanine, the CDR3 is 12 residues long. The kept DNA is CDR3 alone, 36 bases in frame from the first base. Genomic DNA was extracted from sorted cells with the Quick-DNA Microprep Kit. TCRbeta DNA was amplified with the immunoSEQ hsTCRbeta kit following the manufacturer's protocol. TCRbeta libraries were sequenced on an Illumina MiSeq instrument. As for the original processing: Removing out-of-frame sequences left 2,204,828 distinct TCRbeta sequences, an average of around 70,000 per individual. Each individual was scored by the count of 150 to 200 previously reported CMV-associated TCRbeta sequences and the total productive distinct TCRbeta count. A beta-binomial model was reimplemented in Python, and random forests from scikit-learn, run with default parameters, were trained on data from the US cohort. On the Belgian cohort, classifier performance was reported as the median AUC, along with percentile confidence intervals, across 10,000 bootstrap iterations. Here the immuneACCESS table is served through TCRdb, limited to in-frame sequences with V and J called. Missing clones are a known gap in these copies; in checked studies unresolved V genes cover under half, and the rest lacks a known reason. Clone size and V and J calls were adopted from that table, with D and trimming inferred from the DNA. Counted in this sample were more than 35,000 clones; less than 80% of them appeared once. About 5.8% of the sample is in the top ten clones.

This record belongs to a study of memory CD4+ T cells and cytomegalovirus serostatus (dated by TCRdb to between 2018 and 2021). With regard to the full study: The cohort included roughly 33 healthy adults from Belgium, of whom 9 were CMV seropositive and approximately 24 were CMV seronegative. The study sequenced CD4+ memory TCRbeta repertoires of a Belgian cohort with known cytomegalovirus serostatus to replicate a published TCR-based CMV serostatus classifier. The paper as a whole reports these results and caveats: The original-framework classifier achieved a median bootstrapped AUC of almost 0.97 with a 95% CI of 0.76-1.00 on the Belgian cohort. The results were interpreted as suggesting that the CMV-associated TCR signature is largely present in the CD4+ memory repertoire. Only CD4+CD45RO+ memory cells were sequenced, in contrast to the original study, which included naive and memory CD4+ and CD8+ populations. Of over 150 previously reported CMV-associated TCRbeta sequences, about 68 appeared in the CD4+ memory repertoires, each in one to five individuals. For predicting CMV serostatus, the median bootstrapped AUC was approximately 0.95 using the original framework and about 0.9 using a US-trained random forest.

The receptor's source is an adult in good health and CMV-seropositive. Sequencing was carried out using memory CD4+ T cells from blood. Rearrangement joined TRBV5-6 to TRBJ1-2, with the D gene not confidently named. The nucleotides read TGTGCCAGCAGCTTGGAAAGGGTCGGCTACACCTTC. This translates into CASSLERVGYTF.